Detailed here is one T cell receptor (beta chain). Antigen unknown. These data belong to a study of T-cell reconstitution after alpha-beta-depleted transplantation in children. Findings and limits, study-wide: The authors attributed T-cell counts and diversity one year after transplant mostly to newly produced T cells.

With V trimmed by 3 bases and J by 1 base, 4 bases remained unmatched. The CDR3 is 16 amino acids. The germline gives CDR1 SGHRS, CDR2 YFSETQ. During its preparation, the TCRbeta library received unique molecular identifiers. TCRdb re-derived calls from the PCR reads in MiXCR, one entry per CDR3 protein. The sample gives over 45,000 distinct CDR3 sequences, 35% to 55% of which show up once; 95% to 98% is in the top ten. The source material was PBMCs, mostly from graft donor cells, sampled 360 days after TCRalphabeta/CD19-depleted stem cell transplant. The chain has TRBV5-1 and TRBJ2-3, with 11 bases matching TRBD2. This clonotype was sampled from a male patient aged 10-17 years who had a stem cell transplant for acute lymphoblastic leukemia, so the T cells may come from the graft donor. Here the CDR3 reads CASSSGLAARTDTQYF. DNA for the CDR3: TGCGCCAGCAGCTCGGGACTAGCGGCTCGCACAGATACGCAGTATTTT.